This T cell receptor (beta chain) derives from a study of blood T cells in healthy people across ages. The second PCR ran about 6 to 11 cycles with a sample-barcoded 5' primer and J-beta primers. Each CDR3 protein gets one entry after TCRdb re-called the 5' RACE reads with MiXCR. The sample shows approximately 780,000 distinct CDR3 sequences, around 24% of them seen only once. CDR1 and CDR2 from the germline V gene are MGHDK and SYGVNS. The CDR3 covers 13 residues. With 7 bases removed from V and 10 bases from J, the gap between germline ends came to 17 bases. The data also belong to a second study, concerning T cells of mothers and their children. That report notes: Study donors consisted of a few healthy Caucasian mothers and their six children. Mothers yielded over 8.5 million CDR3 reads, children several million each. Similar thymic selection effects on TCR recombination output appear in pairs, both related and unrelated.

The source is a boy younger than 18 in good health. The gene calls are TRBV25-1 and TRBJ2-1; D possibly corresponds to TRBD2 (5 bases). The sequenced sample consisted of blood. In DNA, the CDR3 is TGTGCCAGCACCAGAGGGCTAGTAGGCGAGCAGTTCTTC. This gives the protein CASTRGLVGEQFF.